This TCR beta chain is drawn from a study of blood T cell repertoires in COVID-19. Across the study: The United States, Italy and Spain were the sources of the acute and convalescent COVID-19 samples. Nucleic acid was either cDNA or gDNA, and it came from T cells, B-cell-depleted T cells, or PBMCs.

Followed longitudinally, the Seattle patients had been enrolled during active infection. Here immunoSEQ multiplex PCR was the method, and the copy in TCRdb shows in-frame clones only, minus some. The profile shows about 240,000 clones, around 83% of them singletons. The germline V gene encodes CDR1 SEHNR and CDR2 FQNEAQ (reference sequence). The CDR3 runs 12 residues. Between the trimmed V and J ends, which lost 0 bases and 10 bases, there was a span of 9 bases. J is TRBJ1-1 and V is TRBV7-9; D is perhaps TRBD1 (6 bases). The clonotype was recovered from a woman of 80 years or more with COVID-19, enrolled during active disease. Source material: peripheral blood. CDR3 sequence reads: CASSLAGGVAFF. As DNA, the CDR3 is TGTGCCAGCAGCTTAGCAGGGGGGGTAGCTTTCTTT.